The 28 T cell receptor beta chains in this list originate from one sample, sequenced in a study of blood T cell repertoires in COVID-19. Clones were sequenced by immunoSEQ multiplex PCR, and TCRdb holds only the in-frame ones, with some missing. The sample holds approximately 94,000 clones, approximately 80% seen once. The sequenced sample was peripheral blood. Receptors were obtained from a man aged 55 to 70 with acute or convalescent COVID-19.

This chain joins TRBV5-1 and TRBJ2-5; 9 nucleotides align to TRBD1. From germline, CDR1 is SGHRS and CDR2 YFSETQ. V lost 5 bases and J lost 9; bases outside the gene matches: 11. The CDR3 contains 14 residues. CDR3 in DNA: TGCGCCAGCAGAACGGACGGGACAGGGTGGTCCCAGTACTTC. Protein product: CASRTDGTGWSQYF.

This clone was seen a single time. The chain couples TRBV5-1 to TRBJ1-2; 8 bases are a match to TRBD1. Germline lookup yields CDR1 SGHRS and CDR2 YFSETQ. The CDR3 runs to 14 residues. The V and J ends lost 4 bases and 4 bases, in that order; junction bases with no gene match: 6. The CDR3 bases are TGCGCCAGCAGCCCCGGACAGGGCCCCTATGGCTACACCTTC. Residues: CASSPGQGPYGYTF.

V is TRBV27 and J is TRBJ2-7, with D perhaps matching TRBD1 (5 bases). V was clipped by 3 bases and J by 7 bases, with 19 bases between them. Germline V gene sequence: CDR1 MNHEY, CDR2 SMNVEV (reference sequence). The CDR3 consists of 15 residues. CDR3 DNA sequence: TGTGCCAGCAGTTTTTATGGGGCAGGGCTGGGAGAGCAGTACTTC. Amino acids: CASSFYGAGLGEQYF.

The chain carries TRBV2 and TRBJ2-3, with TRBD2 matching 11 bases. Trimming cost V 1 base and J 5 bases; bases outside gene matches: 5. Germline values: CDR1 SNHLY, CDR2 FYNNEI. The CDR3 length is 16 residues. The CDR3 region is CASSEGVSGGVDTQYF. In nucleotides, the CDR3 is TGTGCCAGCAGTGAAGGGGTTAGCGGGGGGGTAGATACGCAGTATTTT. The full variable domain, completed using reference TRBV2 and TRBJ2-3, is EPEVTQTPSHQVTQMGQEVILRCVPISNHLYFYWYRQILGQKVEFLVSFYNNEISEKSEIFDDQFSVERPDGSNFTLKIRSTKLEDSAMYFCASSEGVSGGVDTQYFGPGTRLTVL.

This clone is a singleton in its sample. The V gene is TRBV6-5, the J gene TRBJ2-2; D gene uncertain. The CDR3 extends over 15 amino acids. Trimming took 4 bases from V and 5 from J, leaving 14 bases between them. Germline V gene data show CDR1 as MNHEY and CDR2 as SVGAGI. The CDR3 nucleotides are TGTGCCAGCAGTTTGAGCAGCATCAGGACCGGGGAGCTGTTTTTT. It codes for CASSLSSIRTGELFF.

This clone was counted a few times. This sequence joins TRBV5-1 and TRBJ1-5, with 8 nucleotides matching TRBD1. CDR3 length equals 15 residues. V trimming: 4 bases; J trimming: 1 base; junction bases outside the gene matches: 4. The germline V gene has CDR1 SGHRS and CDR2 YFSETQ. The CDR3 loop is CASSEQGGSNQPQHF. CDR3 coding DNA: TGCGCCAGCAGCGAACAGGGGGGAAGCAATCAGCCCCAGCATTTT.

The chain employs TRBV3-1 (or the pseudogene TRBV3-2) and TRBJ1-6; TRBD1 is a possible D gene (5 bases). The V gene's germline CDR1 is LGHDT and CDR2 YNNKEL (reference sequence). The CDR3 is 14 amino acids. Between the trimmed V and J ends, which lost 8 bases and 7 bases, there was a span of 15 bases. CDR3 nucleotides: TGTGCCAGCGACTCGGGACTTCCGAATTCACCCCTCCACTTT. This translates into CASDSGLPNSPLHF.

This chain links TRBV6-5 with TRBJ1-1; 9 nucleotides align to TRBD1. Losses at the gene ends were 1 base for V and 6 bases for J; bases not matched to a gene: 9. CDR1 and CDR2 from the germline V gene are MNHEY and SVGAGI. The CDR3 sequence is 16 residues long. CDR3 protein: CASSYFTSDRGAEAFF. The CDR3 coding sequence is TGTGCCAGCAGTTACTTTACGTCCGACAGGGGGGCTGAAGCTTTCTTT.

This clone was seen once. V is TRBV5-4 and J is TRBJ1-4; TRBD1 is a possible D gene (6 bases). This CDR3 spans 15 amino acids. V dropped 0 bases and J dropped 8 bases, with 14 bases sitting between them. Germline loops: CDR1 SGHNT, CDR2 YYREEE (reference sequence). This CDR3 is CASSLASDRSEKLFF. Written as DNA, the CDR3 is TGTGCCAGCAGCTTGGCTTCGGACAGATCCGAAAAACTGTTTTTT.

This clone has only a few counts. The chain couples TRBV2 to TRBJ2-1; 10 bases are a match to TRBD1. Germline-derived CDR1 and CDR2 are SNHLY and FYNNEI. V lost 6 bases and J lost 2; bases outside the gene matches: 1. The CDR3 consists of 14 residues. This chain's CDR3 is CASSDRGPYNEQFF. The CDR3 DNA reads TGTGCCAGCAGCGACAGGGGGCCCTACAATGAGCAGTTCTTC. Looking up the rest from reference TRBV2 and TRBJ2-1 gives the full variable domain: EPEVTQTPSHQVTQMGQEVILRCVPISNHLYFYWYRQILGQKVEFLVSFYNNEISEKSEIFDDQFSVERPDGSNFTLKIRSTKLEDSAMYFCASSDRGPYNEQFFGPGTRLTVL.

The rearrangement links TRBV14 to TRBJ2-5, with TRBD2 as a possible D gene (5 bases). Germline CDR1 and CDR2: SGHDN and FVKESK. The germline V and J ends were trimmed by 2 bases and 2 bases, with 15 bases remaining between them. This CDR3 comprises 16 residues. The CDR3: CASSQSGLLDQETQYF. The DNA of the CDR3 is TGTGCCAGCAGCCAATCCGGACTTCTCGATCAAGAGACCCAGTACTTC.

This chain links TRBV5-4 with TRBJ1-2; possible D gene TRBD1, 5 bases. CDR1 and CDR2 (germline): SGHNT, YYREEE (reference sequence). Trimming removed 3 bases from V and 2 bases from J, with 11 bases in between. The CDR3 covers 14 residues. The CDR3 coding sequence is TGTGCCAGCAGCTATGCCGGGGGGAACTATGGCTACACCTTC. Protein: CASSYAGGNYGYTF.

The chain combines TRBV2 with TRBJ1-1; D might be TRBD1 (6 bases). This CDR3 is built from 11 residues. CDR1 and CDR2 from the germline V gene are SNHLY and FYNNEI. Trimming shortened V by 5 bases and J by 12 bases, and 13 bases separated the two germline ends. CDR3 region: CASSLQGVPFF. CDR3 nucleotides: TGTGCCAGCAGTTTACAGGGAGTGCCTTTCTTT.

This chain uses TRBV19 with TRBJ1-6; TRBD1 matches 9 bases. In germline, CDR1 is LNHDA, CDR2 SQIVND (reference sequence). This CDR3 comprises 15 residues. J was trimmed by 7 bases and V by 2 bases; bases with no gene match: 3. CDR3 sequence: CASSIRTGVNSPLHF. The CDR3 nucleotides read TGTGCCAGTAGTATACGGACAGGGGTAAATTCACCCCTCCACTTT.

V gene TRBV7-2 combines with J gene TRBJ2-1, with 12 bases that match TRBD2. Trimming cost V 5 bases and J 3 bases; bases outside gene matches: 5. The CDR3 has 16 amino acids. Germline assignment: CDR1 SGHTA and CDR2 FQGNSA. The CDR3 coding sequence is TGTGCCAGCAGCCTGACTAGCGGGGGATACTACAATGAGCAGTTCTTC. It codes for CASSLTSGGYYNEQFF.

The rearrangement uses TRBV19 and TRBJ2-3; possible D gene TRBD2, 6 bases. Germline V gives CDR1 LNHDA, CDR2 SQIVND (reference sequence). The CDR3 has 15 amino acids. V was trimmed by 6 bases and J by 2 bases, leaving 15 bases between them. Written as DNA, the CDR3 is TGTGCCAGTAGATCCGGGACTGAAGCCACAGATACGCAGTATTTT. Encoded protein: CASRSGTEATDTQYF.

The chain combines TRBV6-5 with TRBJ1-1, with 8 bases lining up with TRBD1. CDR1 and CDR2 from the germline V gene are MNHEY and SVGAGI. V lost 7 bases, J lost 9 bases, and 13 bases stayed unmatched. The CDR3 consists of 14 residues. The CDR3 here is CASTPEGTGRKAFF. The CDR3 bases are TGTGCCAGCACTCCGGAAGGGACAGGCCGAAAAGCTTTCTTT.

V gene TRBV27 combines with J gene TRBJ2-3, with 7 bases lining up with TRBD1. The CDR3 sequence is 15 residues long. Trimming removed 6 bases from V and 0 bases from J; junction bases left unmatched: 6. Germline V lookup: CDR1 MNHEY, CDR2 SMNVEV (reference sequence). The chain's CDR3 is CASRLGTASTDTQYF. DNA for the CDR3: TGTGCCAGCAGATTAGGGACAGCCAGCACAGATACGCAGTATTTT.

The V gene is TRBV28, the J gene TRBJ2-7, with D perhaps matching TRBD1 (7 bases). The CDR3 totals 16 residues. Trimming shortened V by 9 bases and J by 2 bases, and 23 bases separated the two germline ends. Germline V lookup: CDR1 MDHEN, CDR2 SYDVKM. The CDR3 nucleotides are TGTGCCAGAACCGGACAGGAGAAGGAGGGTCCCTACGAGCAGTACTTC. Translating it yields CARTGQEKEGPYEQYF.

The chain uses TRBV15 and TRBJ2-2; TRBD1 aligns across 8 bases. The CDR3 consists of 15 residues. The V gene end was trimmed by 1 base and the J gene end by 5 bases; junction bases not matched to a gene: 3. Germline lookup yields CDR1 LNHNV and CDR2 YYDKDF (reference sequence). CDR3 region: CATSRGTGRTGELFF. The DNA for the CDR3 is TGTGCCACCAGCAGAGGGACAGGGAGAACCGGGGAGCTGTTTTTT.

The chain has TRBV6-5 and TRBJ1-5, with a weak D call TRBD1 (5 bases). V dropped 7 bases and J dropped 7 bases, with 14 bases sitting between them. The CDR3 is 13 amino acids. CDR1 MNHEY and CDR2 SVGAGI come from the germline V gene. The CDR3 bases are TGTGCCAGCACCGTAGGGGAATCACAGCCCCAGCATTTT. Translating gives CASTVGESQPQHF.

The chain carries TRBV6-5 and TRBJ2-2; D is possibly TRBD1 (7 bases). CDR1 is MNHEY and CDR2 is SVGAGI in the germline V gene. The CDR3 length is 15 residues. V dropped 5 bases and J dropped 0 bases, with 10 bases sitting between them. CDR3 DNA sequence: TGTGCCAGCAGTCAGGGGGGCTCGAACACCGGGGAGCTGTTTTTT. This codes for CASSQGGSNTGELFF.

The CDR3 coding sequence is TGTGCCAGCAGCCCCACCGGAGCCAGCCAAGAGACCCAGTACTTC. Encoded protein: CASSPTGASQETQYF. The chain uses TRBV7-8 and TRBJ2-5; D call uncertain. Deletions cut 5 bases from V and 1 base from J, with 14 bases between. Looked up from germline, CDR1 is SGHVS and CDR2 is FQNEAQ. CDR3 length: 15 residues.

The chain has TRBV18 and TRBJ2-7; 12 positions agree with TRBD2. Germline values: CDR1 KGHSH, CDR2 LQKENI. Trimming removed 3 bases from V and 3 bases from J; junction bases left unmatched: 3. This CDR3 has 15 residues. DNA for the CDR3: TGTGCCAGCTCACCTCGACTAGCGGGGGACTACGAGCAGTACTTC. Encoded protein: CASSPRLAGDYEQYF.

The chain joins TRBV28 to TRBJ1-4; D is unresolved. This CDR3 is 14 amino acids long. Germline CDR1 reads MDHEN; CDR2 reads SYDVKM. V lost 3 bases, J lost 8 bases, and 13 bases lay in between. CDR3 in amino acids: CASSLVYTGEKLFF. CDR3 DNA: TGTGCCAGCAGTTTGGTATACACGGGGGAAAAACTGTTTTTT.

Regarding this clone: One junction end disagrees with the germline gene, perhaps due to a read error. The gene calls are TRBV3-1 (or the pseudogene TRBV3-2) and TRBJ1-5; 9 bases line up with TRBD1. The CDR3 totals 14 residues. Per germline, CDR1 LGHDT and CDR2 YNNKEL (reference sequence). The CDR3 sequence: CASSQGQGKQPQHF. DNA for the CDR3: TGTGCCAGCAGCCAGGGACAGGGCAAGCAGCCCCAGCATTTT.

J is TRBJ1-2 and V is TRBV15, with 11 bases lining up with TRBD1. Germline-derived CDR1 and CDR2 are LNHNV and YYDKDF (reference sequence). This CDR3 is 13 amino acids long. V shed 6 bases, J shed 8 bases, and the junction held 5 bases outside the gene matches. Here the CDR3 DNA reads TGTGCCACCAGTCCCGGGACAGGGGGGGGCTACACCTTC. Translating it yields CATSPGTGGGYTF.

Ten or more counts support this clone. The CDR3 sequence: CASSDGYEQYF. CDR3 sequence (DNA): TGCGCCAGCAGCGACGGGTACGAGCAGTACTTC. The chain couples TRBV5-1 to TRBJ2-7; D uncertain. Trimming removed 4 bases from V and 4 bases from J, with 6 bases in between. Germline V lookup: CDR1 SGHRS, CDR2 YFSETQ. The CDR3 is made up of 11 amino acids.